One sample yielded the 26 T cell receptor beta chains listed below, sequenced in a study of T cell repertoires in cytomegalovirus infection. For these receptors, no antigen is known. TCRdb processed the reads anew with MiXCR; each CDR3 protein has one entry. Here the sample spans 65,000 to 85,000 distinct CDR3 sequences, 25% to 30% being singletons. The sample consisted of CD8+ T cells from cultured PBMCs, taken from culture after CMV antigen stimulation. Every receptor here comes from a human donor in good health (CMV status not recorded). Some clones in this sample may be carry-over from other donors' samples.

The chain uses TRBV6-1 and TRBJ2-3; unclear D gene. Trimming pared 4 bases from V and 4 bases from J, leaving 6 bases between. Germline lookup yields CDR1 MNHNS and CDR2 SASEGT. The CDR3 contains 12 residues. CDR3 protein: CASSGPPDTQYF. The CDR3 region has the DNA TGTGCCAGCAGTGGACCGCCAGATACGCAGTATTTT.

In this sample, this clonotype turned up a few times. The chain uses TRBV11-3 and TRBJ2-7; D is perhaps TRBD2 (5 bases). Germline V gives CDR1 SGHNT, CDR2 YENEEA. V lost 2 bases, J lost 5 bases, and 13 bases lay in between. This CDR3 spans 14 amino acids. The CDR3 reads CASSLRRDRHEQYF. CDR3 nucleotides: TGTGCCAGCAGCTTACGCCGGGATCGTCACGAGCAGTACTTC.

This clonotype was observed at least ten times. V gene TRBV28 combines with J gene TRBJ2-7; D is perhaps TRBD1 or TRBD2 (6 bases each). The CDR3 totals 17 residues. CDR1 is MDHEN, CDR2 SYDVKM, per germline. V lost 1 base to trimming and J lost 3 bases, with 19 bases between them. DNA for the CDR3: TGTGCCAGCAGTTTATTAGGGGGGACGCCGAGGATCTACGAGCAGTACTTC. Translation gives CASSLLGGTPRIYEQYF.

This chain links TRBV20-1 with TRBJ2-7, with unresolved D. Looked up from germline, CDR1 is DFQATT and CDR2 is SNEGSKA (reference sequence). V dropped 6 bases and J dropped 0 bases, with 15 bases sitting between them. CDR3 length equals 14 residues. The CDR3 region is CSAPEVGPSYEQYF. CDR3 DNA sequence: TGCAGTGCACCCGAGGTCGGGCCCTCCTACGAGCAGTACTTC.

This clonotype was seen a handful of times. The chain recombines TRBV19 with TRBJ2-6; D gene uncertain. With 7 bases removed from V and 4 bases from J, the gap between germline ends came to 11 bases. This CDR3 is 14 amino acids long. Germline lookup yields CDR1 LNHDA and CDR2 SQIVND (reference sequence). The chain's CDR3 is CASTNPVGANVLTF. Here the CDR3 DNA reads TGTGCCAGTACCAATCCCGTCGGGGCCAACGTCCTGACTTTC.

This clonotype is a singleton in its sample. The J gene is TRBJ1-5, the V gene TRBV12-3 or TRBV12-4; a weak D match, TRBD1 (6 bases). V lost 7 bases to trimming and J lost 7 bases, with 20 bases between them. This CDR3 spans 15 amino acids. CDR3 nucleotides: TGTGCCAGCACCCAGGGGAGGGGCAGGATCCAGCCCCAGCATTTT. Translated, it gives CASTQGRGRIQPQHF.

The J gene is TRBJ2-3, the V gene TRBV19; a weak D match, TRBD2 (6 bases). CDR1 and CDR2 from the germline V gene are LNHDA and SQIVND (reference sequence). The CDR3 spans 12 residues. The ends were cut back, 6 bases at V and 4 bases at J, with 8 bases in the middle. The CDR3 DNA follows: TGTGCCAGTAGCAGACTAGCAGATACGCAGTATTTT. This gives the protein CASSRLADTQYF.

This clonotype was recorded at least ten times. This CDR3 reads CASSQDPGAGISTDTQYF. In DNA form, the CDR3 reads TGCGCCAGCAGCCAAGACCCGGGAGCGGGTATTAGCACAGATACGCAGTATTTT. The chain couples TRBV4-1 to TRBJ2-3; tentatively, D is TRBD2 (6 bases). Trimming cost V 0 bases and J 0 bases, with 16 bases left between them. This CDR3 spans 18 amino acids. Germline-derived CDR1 and CDR2 are MGHRA and YSYEKL.

The J gene is TRBJ2-1, the V gene TRBV28, with 10 bases aligning to TRBD2. Germline CDR1 MDHEN, CDR2 SYDVKM. This CDR3 spans 17 amino acids. Unmatched junction bases numbered 6, after V lost 4 bases and J lost 0 bases. CDR3 region: CASSSEGLASSYNEQFF. In DNA, the CDR3 is TGTGCCAGCAGTTCCGAGGGACTAGCGAGCTCCTACAATGAGCAGTTCTTC.

The chain employs TRBV11-2 and TRBJ1-4; D is unclear. From germline, CDR1 is SGHAT and CDR2 FQNNGV. This CDR3 has 13 amino acids. Trimming removed 6 bases at V and 8 bases at J, with 13 bases between. CDR3 nucleotides: TGTGCCAGCAGTTCCAAGGTTGGAGAAAAACTGTTTTTT. This codes for CASSSKVGEKLFF. The whole variable domain, remainder taken from reference TRBV11-2 and TRBJ1-4, is EAGVAQSPRYKIIEKRQSVAFWCNPISGHATLYWYQQILGQGPKLLIQFQNNGVVDDSQLPKDRFSAERLKGVDSTLKIQPAKLEDSAVYLCASSSKVGEKLFFGSGTQLSVL.

The rearrangement uses TRBV27 and TRBJ1-2; 8 positions match TRBD1. Germline V CDR1 and CDR2: MNHEY, SMNVEV (reference sequence). This CDR3 region has 12 residues. Trimming cost V 7 bases and J 8 bases; bases outside gene matches: 6. The CDR3 loop reads CASTTGVEGYTF. CDR3 coding DNA: TGTGCCAGCACGACAGGGGTGGAAGGCTACACCTTC.

This rearrangement joins TRBV12-3 or TRBV12-4 to TRBJ2-1; D not resolved. Trimming took off 3 bases at V and 8 bases at J, with 11 bases between the two ends. The CDR3 extends over 13 amino acids. The CDR3 coding sequence is TGTGCCAGCAGTTTGAAGGGTTCCTATGAGCAGTTCTTC. This codes for CASSLKGSYEQFF.

The table lists this clonotype with many counts. The chain has TRBV5-4 and TRBJ2-5; 8 bases fit TRBD1. V lost 6 bases to trimming and J lost 2 bases; unmatched junction nucleotides: 6. The CDR3 spans 14 residues. From germline, CDR1 is SGHNT and CDR2 YYREEE (reference sequence). The CDR3 loop is CASNRQGRQETQYF. The CDR3 DNA is TGTGCCAGCAACCGACAGGGGAGGCAAGAGACCCAGTACTTC.

The chain has TRBV6-6 and TRBJ2-5, with TRBD2 as a possible D gene (6 bases). CDR1 MNHNY and CDR2 SVGAGI come from the germline V gene (reference sequence). This CDR3 is 15 amino acids long. V lost 5 bases to trimming and J lost 1 base, with 14 bases between them. The chain's CDR3 is CASSPRAGTQETQYF. CDR3 coding DNA: TGTGCCAGCAGTCCTAGGGCGGGAACCCAAGAGACCCAGTACTTC.

This clonotype was observed many times. The rearrangement uses TRBV7-2 and TRBJ2-3, with D unclear. The germline gives CDR1 SGHTA, CDR2 FQGNSA. V shed 3 bases and J shed 3 bases, with 4 bases lying between them. This CDR3 comprises 12 residues. In DNA, the CDR3 is TGTGCCAGCAGCTTTAGGACAGATACGCAGTATTTT. Protein: CASSFRTDTQYF. Full variable domain (missing parts from reference TRBV7-2 and TRBJ2-3): GAGVSQSPSNKVTEKGKDVELRCDPISGHTALYWYRQSLGQGLEFLIYFQGNSAPDKSGLPSDRFSAERTGGSVSTLTIQRTQQEDSAVYLCASSFRTDTQYFGPGTRLTVL.

The chain links TRBV27 to TRBJ2-1; D possibly corresponds to TRBD2 (6 bases). Germline lookup yields CDR1 MNHEY and CDR2 SMNVEV (reference sequence). Trimming took 10 bases from V and 2 from J, leaving 12 bases between them. The CDR3 runs 13 residues. The CDR3 nucleotides read TGTGCCACGGGGGTGGGCGCCTACAATGAGCAGTTCTTC. Translation: CATGVGAYNEQFF.

The V call is TRBV7-3, the J call TRBJ2-7; TRBD2 matches at 9 bases. J was trimmed by 4 bases and V by 2 bases; bases with no gene match: 6. CDR1 and CDR2 from the germline V gene are SGHTA and FQGTGA. This CDR3 contains 15 residues. The CDR3 DNA is TGTGCCAGCAGCTTAGCGGGGGGGGAAACGTACGAGCAGTACTTC. This encodes CASSLAGGETYEQYF.

Many counts were recorded for this clonotype. The chain recombines TRBV12-3 or TRBV12-4 with TRBJ2-1; tentatively, D is TRBD2 (5 bases). The CDR3 extends over 13 amino acids. Trimming cost V 1 base and J 9 bases, with 10 bases left between them. In nucleotides, the CDR3 is TGTGCCAGCAGTTTAGGGCCTAGCACTGAGCAGTTCTTC. This codes for CASSLGPSTEQFF.

There are a few counts of this clonotype. The chain carries TRBV30 and TRBJ2-7; D possibly corresponds to TRBD1 (5 bases). Germline CDR1 and CDR2: GTSNPN and SVGIG (reference sequence). The CDR3 runs 12 residues. V lost 4 bases to trimming and J lost 2 bases, with 9 bases between them. CDR3 nucleotides: TGTGCCTGGAAGCAGGGCACCTACGAGCAGTACTTC. Protein product: CAWKQGTYEQYF.

J is TRBJ2-2 and V is TRBV10-2, with 8 bases identical to TRBD2. The CDR3 has 16 amino acids. J was trimmed by 5 bases and V by 6 bases; bases with no gene match: 11. CDR1 is WSHSY, CDR2 SAAADI, per germline. The CDR3 DNA reads as TGCGCCAGCAGGCTTAGCCTTGCGGGAGGAACCGGGGAGCTGTTTTTT. Amino acid sequence: CASRLSLAGGTGELFF.

In its sample, this clonotype was seen a few times. The chain recombines TRBV30 with TRBJ2-6; possibly TRBD2 for D (5 bases). This CDR3 region has 17 residues. Trimming took 8 bases from V and 0 from J, leaving 20 bases between them. CDR1 and CDR2 (germline): GTSNPN, SVGIG (reference sequence). CDR3 DNA: TGTGCCCGAACAAATGGACTGTCGACCTCTGGGGCCAACGTCCTGACTTTC. It encodes CARTNGLSTSGANVLTF. Using reference TRBV30 and TRBJ2-6 for the parts outside the CDR3, the full variable domain is SQTIHQWPATLVQPVGSPLSLECTVEGTSNPNLYWYRQAAGRGLQLLFYSVGIGQISSEVPQNLSASRPQDRQFILSSKKLLLSDSGFYLCARTNGLSTSGANVLTFGAGSRLTVL.

This clonotype showed up many times. CDR3 nucleotides: TGTGCCAGCAGCCCCGGGCCCAGTAATCAGCCCCAGCATTTT. It yields the protein CASSPGPSNQPQHF. The J gene is TRBJ1-5, the V gene TRBV5-4; no clear D. CDR3 size: 14 residues. The germline V and J ends were trimmed by 4 bases and 4 bases, with 12 bases remaining between them. Germline values: CDR1 SGHNT, CDR2 YYREEE (reference sequence).

The rearrangement links TRBV9 to TRBJ1-5, with unresolved D. From germline, CDR1 is SGDLS and CDR2 YYNGEE. V was clipped by 0 bases and J by 2 bases, with 6 bases between them. This CDR3 has 14 residues. CDR3 loop: CASSVGTGNQPQHF. CDR3 sequence (DNA): TGTGCCAGCAGCGTAGGGACGGGCAATCAGCCCCAGCATTTT.

The chain joins TRBV11-2 to TRBJ2-3; TRBD1 agrees at 8 bases. After removal of 5 bases from V and 5 bases from J, the junction contained 3 bases not matched to a gene. Germline CDR1 and CDR2: SGHAT and FQNNGV. This CDR3 has 13 residues. The CDR3 is CASSRTGGDTQYF. The CDR3 nucleotides are TGTGCCAGCAGCCGAACAGGGGGAGATACGCAGTATTTT. Combining the CDR3 with reference TRBV11-2 and TRBJ2-3 gives the whole variable domain EAGVAQSPRYKIIEKRQSVAFWCNPISGHATLYWYQQILGQGPKLLIQFQNNGVVDDSQLPKDRFSAERLKGVDSTLKIQPAKLEDSAVYLCASSRTGGDTQYFGPGTRLTVL.

The J gene is TRBJ2-7, the V gene TRBV7-9; weak D call: TRBD2 (5 bases). In germline, CDR1 is SEHNR, CDR2 FQNEAQ (reference sequence). CDR3 length equals 14 residues. V shed 6 bases and J shed 0 bases, with 12 bases lying between them. CDR3 loop: CASRKVGSSYEQYF. The CDR3 nucleotides read TGTGCCAGCAGAAAAGTTGGGAGCTCCTACGAGCAGTACTTC. Full variable domain (remainder filled in from reference TRBV7-9 and TRBJ2-7): DTGVSQNPRHKITKRGQNVTFRCDPISEHNRLYWYRQTLGQGPEFLTYFQNEAQLEKSRLLSDRFSAERPKGSFSTLEIQRTEQGDSAMYLCASRKVGSSYEQYFGPGTRLTVT.

This clonotype was found many times. CDR3 in DNA: TGTGCCAGCAGTTTAAGGGCAGCCCTCCCGCACGAGCAGTACTTC. This encodes CASSLRAALPHEQYF. The chain uses TRBV28 and TRBJ2-7; D gene unclear. The V end lost 2 bases, the J end lost 5 bases, and 16 bases lay between the germline ends. The V gene's germline CDR1 is MDHEN and CDR2 SYDVKM. The CDR3 has 15 residues.